Following are 9 T cell receptor beta chains from one sample sequenced in a study of cytomegalovirus exposure and HLA in healthy donors. The PCR made use of 60 Vbeta and 13 Jbeta primers. Sequencing was performed with immunoSEQ multiplex PCR; in TCRdb, only in-frame clones are kept and a portion is missing. There are 100,000 to 150,000 clones in the sample; more than 60% occur only once, and approximately 1.7% lies in the top ten. Sequencing used PBMCs. These receptors all come from a woman aged 40 to 49 in good health and CMV-seronegative.

The chain carries TRBV28 and TRBJ1-1; D not resolved. This CDR3 is built from 15 residues. Germline CDR1 and CDR2: MDHEN and SYDVKM. With 4 bases removed from V and 4 bases from J, the gap between germline ends came to 16 bases. The CDR3 nucleotides read TGTGCCAGCAGTTCAGGAGGAGCCTTGAGCACTGAAGCTTTCTTT. Translated: CASSSGGALSTEAFF. The entire variable domain, with the rest obtained from reference TRBV28 and TRBJ1-1, is as follows: DVKVTQSSRYLVKRTGEKVFLECVQDMDHENMFWYRQDPGLGLRLIYFSYDVKMKEKGDIPEGYSVSREKKERFSLILESASTNQTSMYLCASSSGGALSTEAFFGQGTRLTVV.

V usage is TRBV11-2 and J usage is TRBJ1-6, with D possibly being TRBD1 (5 bases). Germline CDR1 is SGHAT and CDR2 is FQNNGV. There are 13 residues in the CDR3. V lost 5 bases and J lost 8, with 10 bases in between. CDR3 bases: TGTGCCAGCAGCCTTGACAGAGATTCACCCCTCCACTTT. Protein sequence: CASSLDRDSPLHF.

The chain recombines TRBV7-2 with TRBJ2-1; 12 bases match TRBD2. This CDR3 comprises 15 residues. The V gene end was trimmed by 6 bases and the J gene end by 6 bases; junction bases not matched to a gene: 6. CDR1 is SGHTA, CDR2 FQGNSA, per germline. CDR3 sequence reads: CASRMTSGSGNEQFF. DNA for the CDR3: TGTGCCAGCAGAATGACTAGCGGGAGTGGCAATGAGCAGTTCTTC.

The V call is TRBV7-9, the J call TRBJ1-3; TRBD1 is a possible D gene (6 bases). The CDR3 sequence is 15 residues long. The V gene lost 1 base and the J gene lost 0 bases, with 7 bases spanning the gap. Germline-derived CDR1 and CDR2 are SEHNR and FQNEAQ (reference sequence). The CDR3 DNA follows: TGTGCCAGCAGCTTAGGGGACAACTCTGGAAACACCATATATTTT. The encoded protein is CASSLGDNSGNTIYF. The variable domain in full, completed from reference TRBV7-9 and TRBJ1-3, reads DTGVSQNPRHKITKRGQNVTFRCDPISEHNRLYWYRQTLGQGPEFLTYFQNEAQLEKSRLLSDRFSAERPKGSFSTLEIQRTEQGDSAMYLCASSLGDNSGNTIYFGEGSWLTVV.

The CDR3 spells CASVTGVGYGYTF. In nucleotides, the CDR3 is TGCGCCAGCGTTACAGGGGTCGGCTATGGCTACACCTTC. The genes are TRBV10-2 and TRBJ1-2, with 7 bases aligning to TRBD1. The CDR3 spans 13 residues. CDR1 WSHSY and CDR2 SAAADI come from the germline V gene. The trim removed 8 bases at V and 4 bases at J, leaving 7 bases unmatched.

This clone was detected a few times. The chain joins TRBV6-1 to TRBJ2-1; 9 nucleotides match TRBD2. This CDR3 has 17 amino acids. After removal of 0 bases from V and 10 bases from J, the junction contained 13 bases not matched to a gene. CDR1 MNHNS and CDR2 SASEGT come from the germline V gene. The CDR3 loop is CASSEAPSGRSPGEQFF. The DNA of the CDR3 is TGTGCCAGCAGTGAAGCTCCCAGCGGGAGGTCCCCGGGCGAGCAGTTCTTC.

This clone has just a few counts. The gene calls are TRBV27 and TRBJ2-2; 8 nucleotides agree with TRBD2. The germline V gene encodes CDR1 MNHEY and CDR2 SMNVEV (reference sequence). This CDR3 is 15 amino acids long. The junction had 8 bases not matched to a gene; V was cut back by 6 bases and J by 5 bases. Here the CDR3 reads CASRRSGGLTGELFF. In DNA, the CDR3 is TGTGCCAGCAGGCGGTCGGGGGGGCTAACCGGGGAGCTGTTTTTT.

The chain uses TRBV7-8 and TRBJ2-2; 9 bases align to TRBD2. The V segment lost 0 bases and the J segment 1 base; nucleotides outside the gene matches: 3. The CDR3 loop spans 17 amino acids. Germline-derived CDR1 and CDR2 are SGHVS and FQNEAQ. The CDR3 DNA reads as TGTGCCAGCAGCTTAGCCGAGACTAGCGGGAACACCGGGGAGCTGTTTTTT. The encoded protein is CASSLAETSGNTGELFF. Using reference TRBV7-8 and TRBJ2-2 for the parts outside the CDR3, the full variable domain is GAGVSQSPRYKVAKRGQDVALRCDPISGHVSLFWYQQALGQGPEFLTYFQNEAQLDKSGLPSDRFFAERPEGSVSTLKIQRTQQEDSAVYLCASSLAETSGNTGELFFGEGSRLTVL.

This sequence joins TRBV18 and TRBJ1-3; D is undetermined. The CDR3 totals 15 residues. Per germline, CDR1 KGHSH and CDR2 LQKENI. With 2 bases removed from V and 0 bases from J, the gap between germline ends came to 8 bases. The CDR3 nucleotides are TGTGCCAGCTCACCATCGGCAGGCTCTGGAAACACCATATATTTT. It codes for CASSPSAGSGNTIYF.